Listed here are 24 T cell receptor beta chains from one sample, sequenced in a study of blood T cell repertoires in COVID-19. Sequenced by immunoSEQ multiplex PCR; TCRdb stores in-frame clones only, minus some. Of 140,000 or so clones listed, 60% to 85% are singletons. The sample comprised peripheral blood. The receptors stem from a man aged 50-59 years with active or convalescent COVID-19.

This sequence joins TRBV7-9 and TRBJ1-3, with D unclear. This CDR3 has 11 amino acids. The germline gives CDR1 SEHNR, CDR2 FQNEAQ (reference sequence). Trimming left V 5 bases short and J 4 bases short, with 3 bases between. CDR3 amino acids: CASSPGNTIYF. The CDR3 DNA follows: TGTGCCAGCAGCCCAGGAAACACCATATATTTT.

The V and J genes are TRBV7-9 and TRBJ2-5; 9 nucleotides agree with TRBD1. Germline V lookup: CDR1 SEHNR, CDR2 FQNEAQ (reference sequence). The CDR3 has 15 residues. J was trimmed by 2 bases and V by 5 bases; bases with no gene match: 6. The CDR3 region has the DNA TGTGCCAGCAGCCTACACGGACAGGGGCAAGAGACCCAGTACTTC. Its translation is CASSLHGQGQETQYF.

The chain recombines TRBV5-6 with TRBJ2-3; tentative D call: TRBD2 (6 bases). The CDR3 has 15 residues. Germline-derived CDR1 and CDR2 are SGHDT and YYEEEE. Trimming took off 4 bases at V and 4 bases at J, with 16 bases between the two ends. The CDR3 region has the DNA TGTGCCAGCAGCCGGGGACTCTCCCAGGCAGATACGCAGTATTTT. Translating gives CASSRGLSQADTQYF. Together with reference TRBV5-6 and TRBJ2-3, the CDR3 gives the full variable domain: DAGVTQSPTHLIKTRGQQVTLRCSPKSGHDTVSWYQQALGQGPQFIFQYYEEEERQRGNFPDRFSGHQFPNYSSELNVNALLLGDSALYLCASSRGLSQADTQYFGPGTRLTVL.

V usage is TRBV29-1 and J usage is TRBJ1-2; D gene uncertain. Trimming stripped 7 bases from V and 6 bases from J, with 18 bases between. Germline V lookup: CDR1 SQVTM, CDR2 ANQGSEA. The CDR3 length is 13 residues. In DNA, the CDR3 is TGCAGCGCCCGTCGGGAAGTTATCGATGGCTACACCTTC. This sequence encodes CSARREVIDGYTF.

This chain joins TRBV5-5 and TRBJ2-7; TRBD1 matches 8 bases. The CDR3 sequence is 18 residues long. In germline, CDR1 is SGHKS, CDR2 YYEKEE (reference sequence). V trimming: 4 bases; J trimming: 2 bases; junction bases outside the gene matches: 17. DNA for the CDR3: TGTGCCAGCAGCCCTAACCAGCCGGGACAGGTAGCTCCCTACGAGCAGTACTTC. Amino acids: CASSPNQPGQVAPYEQYF.

This clone was observed a few times. This chain links TRBV7-8 with TRBJ2-3; 7 positions match TRBD2. V gave up 0 bases and J gave up 1 base; unmatched junction bases: 4. CDR1 and CDR2 (germline): SGHVS, FQNEAQ. The CDR3 covers 16 residues. The CDR3 region has the DNA TGTGCCAGCAGCTTAGCGGAGCTAGCGGGCACAGATACGCAGTATTTT. It translates to CASSLAELAGTDTQYF.

The chain employs TRBV19 and TRBJ2-1, with 7 nucleotides matching TRBD1. The CDR3 spans 14 residues. In germline, CDR1 is LNHDA, CDR2 SQIVND (reference sequence). The junction had 6 bases not matched to a gene; V was cut back by 10 bases and J by 0 bases. CDR3 bases: TGTGCCACTTCGGGACAGAGCTCCTACAATGAGCAGTTCTTC. Its protein is CATSGQSSYNEQFF.

The table lists this clone with a few counts. The chain recombines TRBV7-3 with TRBJ2-3; 12 bases agree with TRBD2. The CDR3 contains 16 residues. The germline CDR1 and CDR2 sequences are SGHTA and FQGTGA. V was pared by 6 bases and J by 0 bases, with 4 bases of the junction left unmatched. CDR3: CASSSLAGGSTDTQYF. The CDR3 DNA is TGTGCCAGCAGTTCCCTAGCGGGAGGGAGCACAGATACGCAGTATTTT.

This clone has a handful of counts. This chain links TRBV29-1 with TRBJ2-2, with 12 bases matching TRBD2. CDR1 SQVTM and CDR2 ANQGSEA come from the germline V gene. Trimming at V came to 6 bases and at J to 10 bases, leaving 9 bases not matched to a gene. The CDR3 sequence is 14 residues long. The CDR3 here is CSVETSGRGEELFF. Written as DNA, the CDR3 is TGCAGCGTCGAGACTAGCGGGAGAGGCGAGGAGCTGTTTTTT.

The rearrangement links TRBV7-3 to TRBJ1-3, with TRBD1 as a possible D gene (6 bases). The germline CDR1 and CDR2 sequences are SGHTA and FQGTGA. This CDR3 comprises 16 residues. The ends were cut back, 5 bases at V and 5 bases at J, with 19 bases in the middle. Written as DNA, the CDR3 is TGTGCCAGCAGCCCCGATTCGACAGGTGGGAGAAACACCATATATTTT. It yields the protein CASSPDSTGGRNTIYF.

The chain employs TRBV5-1 and TRBJ2-5; 9 nucleotides align to TRBD1. CDR1 is SGHRS and CDR2 is YFSETQ in the germline V gene. The CDR3 runs to 14 residues. The trim removed 2 bases at V and 4 bases at J, leaving 3 bases unmatched. CDR3 sequence: CASSLTGGTETQYF. The CDR3 DNA is TGCGCCAGCAGCTTAACAGGGGGCACAGAGACCCAGTACTTC.

The J gene is TRBJ1-4, the V gene TRBV19, with 9 nucleotides matching TRBD1. CDR3 size: 15 residues. J was trimmed by 8 bases and V by 5 bases; bases with no gene match: 9. The germline gives CDR1 LNHDA, CDR2 SQIVND (reference sequence). The CDR3 bases are TGTGCCAGTAGTGTCACCGGGACAGGGTGGGAAAAACTGTTTTTT. Its protein product is CASSVTGTGWEKLFF.

V gene TRBV7-9 combines with J gene TRBJ1-1; the D gene is possibly TRBD1 (6 bases). The CDR3 loop spans 13 amino acids. Germline CDR1 reads SEHNR; CDR2 reads FQNEAQ (reference sequence). V was pared by 2 bases and J by 3 bases, with 7 bases between. CDR3 protein: CASSLQGYTEAFF. CDR3 coding DNA: TGTGCCAGCAGCTTACAGGGGTACACTGAAGCTTTCTTT.

V gene TRBV6-5 combines with J gene TRBJ1-5, with 7 bases that match TRBD1. The germline gives CDR1 MNHEY, CDR2 SVGAGI. This CDR3 spans 15 amino acids. The ends lost 9 bases at V and 3 bases at J; junction bases unmatched: 11. The CDR3 DNA sequence: TGTGCCAGTCGAGCCTTGACAGGGAACAATCAGCCCCAGCATTTT. Amino acid sequence: CASRALTGNNQPQHF.

Written as DNA, the CDR3 is TGTGCCAGCAGTGAAGCCCCCCGCTCCTACAATGAGCAGTTCTTC. This translates into CASSEAPRSYNEQFF. The rearrangement uses TRBV6-1 and TRBJ2-1; unclear D gene. The CDR3 runs 15 residues. V lost 0 bases and J 0 bases, leaving 6 bases between the germline ends. The V gene's germline CDR1 is MNHNS and CDR2 SASEGT.

The sample holds one count of this clone. The chain couples TRBV19 to TRBJ2-4, with D perhaps matching TRBD2 (6 bases). The CDR3 is made up of 13 amino acids. The germline V gene has CDR1 LNHDA and CDR2 SQIVND (reference sequence). V dropped 5 bases and J dropped 8 bases, with 13 bases sitting between them. The CDR3, as DNA: TGTGCCAGTAGTTTATCCAGGGAGGACATTCAGTACTTC. It yields the protein CASSLSREDIQYF.

This clone has a single count. The chain is built from TRBV2 and TRBJ2-1; 11 bases are a match to TRBD2. After removal of 6 bases from V and 6 bases from J, the junction contained 4 bases not matched to a gene. CDR3 length: 14 amino acids. Germline lookup yields CDR1 SNHLY and CDR2 FYNNEI. The CDR3 sequence is CASRPGLAVNEQFF. In DNA form, the CDR3 reads TGTGCCAGCAGGCCGGGACTAGCGGTCAATGAGCAGTTCTTC.

The gene calls are TRBV29-1 and TRBJ2-7, with 7 bases that match TRBD1. Per the germline V gene, CDR1 is SQVTM and CDR2 is ANQGSEA. The CDR3 spans 13 residues. V lost 5 bases, J lost 1 base, and 5 bases stayed unmatched. The CDR3 nucleotides read TGCAGCGTTAACCTGGGACAGTCCTACGAGCAGTACTTC. This sequence encodes CSVNLGQSYEQYF.

The chain couples TRBV9 to TRBJ1-2; D uncertain. CDR1 SGDLS and CDR2 YYNGEE come from the germline V gene. This CDR3 has 15 amino acids. Between the trimmed V and J ends, which lost 0 bases and 2 bases, there was a span of 11 bases. CDR3 amino acids: CASSVGGPSNYGYTF. CDR3 DNA: TGTGCCAGCAGCGTAGGTGGTCCGAGCAACTATGGCTACACCTTC.

The V gene is TRBV12-3 or TRBV12-4, the J gene TRBJ2-7; D may be TRBD1 (6 bases). The CDR3 extends over 13 amino acids. V lost 3 bases, J lost 3 bases, and 9 bases lay in between. The CDR3 protein is CASSLADSYEQYF. In nucleotides, the CDR3 is TGTGCCAGCAGTTTGGCGGACAGCTACGAGCAGTACTTC.

This clone was seen ten or more times. The chain joins TRBV19 to TRBJ2-7, with TRBD1 matching over 7 bases. V gave up 5 bases and J gave up 4 bases; unmatched junction bases: 8. CDR1 is LNHDA and CDR2 is SQIVND in the germline V gene (reference sequence). The CDR3 covers 14 residues. The CDR3 nucleotides read TGTGCCAGTAGTCCCCGACAGGGTTTGTACGAGCAGTACTTC. Translation: CASSPRQGLYEQYF.

V and J are TRBV28 and TRBJ1-2; TRBD1 matches 9 bases. The length of the CDR3 is 14 residues. V lost 7 bases and J lost 4; bases outside the gene matches: 7. Germline lookup yields CDR1 MDHEN and CDR2 SYDVKM. The CDR3 protein is CASTLGTGTYGYTF. In nucleotides, the CDR3 is TGTGCCAGCACCCTAGGGACAGGGACCTATGGCTACACCTTC.

This clone was seen a handful of times. The gene calls are TRBV27 and TRBJ2-1, with 10 bases aligning to TRBD2. Germline V gene data show CDR1 as MNHEY and CDR2 as SMNVEV (reference sequence). The J segment lost 16 bases and the V segment lost 6 bases, leaving 9 bases of the junction unmatched. CDR3 length: 12 residues. The CDR3 here is CASSPSGRAYFF. The DNA of the CDR3 is TGTGCCAGCAGCCCCAGCGGGAGGGCCTATTTCTTC.

V gene TRBV4-1 combines with J gene TRBJ2-7; 7 positions agree with TRBD1. The CDR3 has 15 amino acids. Germline V CDR1 and CDR2: MGHRA, YSYEKL. With V trimmed by 2 bases and J by 4 bases, 8 bases remained unmatched. The CDR3 nucleotides are TGCGCCAGCAGCCAACTACTCCTACAGGGGTACGAGCAGTACTTC. Translating it yields CASSQLLLQGYEQYF.